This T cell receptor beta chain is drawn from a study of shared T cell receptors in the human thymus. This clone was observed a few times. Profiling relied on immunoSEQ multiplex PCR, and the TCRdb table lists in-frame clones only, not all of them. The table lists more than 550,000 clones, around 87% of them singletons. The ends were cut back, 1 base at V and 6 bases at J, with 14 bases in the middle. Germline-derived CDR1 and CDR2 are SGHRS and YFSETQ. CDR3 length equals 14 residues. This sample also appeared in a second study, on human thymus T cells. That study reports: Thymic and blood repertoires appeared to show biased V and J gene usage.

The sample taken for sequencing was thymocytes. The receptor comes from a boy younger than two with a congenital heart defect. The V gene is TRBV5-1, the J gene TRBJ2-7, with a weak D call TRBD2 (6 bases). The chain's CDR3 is CASSLKGRDCEQYF. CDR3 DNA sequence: TGCGCCAGCAGCTTGAAGGGGCGGGATTGCGAGCAGTACTTC.